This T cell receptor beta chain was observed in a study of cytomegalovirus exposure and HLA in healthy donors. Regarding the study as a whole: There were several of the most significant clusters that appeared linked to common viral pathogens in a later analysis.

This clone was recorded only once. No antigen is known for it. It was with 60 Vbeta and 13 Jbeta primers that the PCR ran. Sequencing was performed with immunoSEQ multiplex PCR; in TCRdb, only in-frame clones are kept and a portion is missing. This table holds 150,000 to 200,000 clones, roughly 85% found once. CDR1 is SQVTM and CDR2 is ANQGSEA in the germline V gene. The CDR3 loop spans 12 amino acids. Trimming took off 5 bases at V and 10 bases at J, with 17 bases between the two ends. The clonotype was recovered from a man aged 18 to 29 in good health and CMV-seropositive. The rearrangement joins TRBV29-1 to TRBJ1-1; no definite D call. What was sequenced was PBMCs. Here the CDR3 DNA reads TGCAGCGTTCTGGAGAGGGCCTCGGGAGCTTTCTTT. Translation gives CSVLERASGAFF.